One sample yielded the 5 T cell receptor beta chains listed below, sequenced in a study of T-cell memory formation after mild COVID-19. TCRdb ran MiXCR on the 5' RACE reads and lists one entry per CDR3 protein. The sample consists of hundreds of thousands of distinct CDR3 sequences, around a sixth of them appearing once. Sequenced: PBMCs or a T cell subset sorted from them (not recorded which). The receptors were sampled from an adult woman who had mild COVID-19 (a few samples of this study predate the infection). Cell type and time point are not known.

CDR3 sequence reads: CASSLKMETQYF. Here the CDR3 DNA reads TGTGCCAGCAGCCTCAAGATGGAGACCCAGTACTTC. J is TRBJ2-5 and V is TRBV12-3 or TRBV12-4; D not certain. The CDR3 length is 12 residues. Trimming took 6 bases from V and 5 from J, leaving 10 bases between them.

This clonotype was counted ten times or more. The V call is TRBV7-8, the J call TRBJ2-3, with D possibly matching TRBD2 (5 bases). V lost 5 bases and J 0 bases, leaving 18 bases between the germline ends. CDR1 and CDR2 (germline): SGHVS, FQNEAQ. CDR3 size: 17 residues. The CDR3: CASSPSEDPMSTDTQYF. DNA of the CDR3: TGTGCCAGCAGCCCCTCGGAGGACCCAATGAGCACAGATACGCAGTATTTT.

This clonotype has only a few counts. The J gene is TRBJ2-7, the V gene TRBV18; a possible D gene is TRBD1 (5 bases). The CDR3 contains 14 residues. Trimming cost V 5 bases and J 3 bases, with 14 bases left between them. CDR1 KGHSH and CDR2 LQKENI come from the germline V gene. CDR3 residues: CASSRQGRDYEQYF. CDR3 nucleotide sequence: TGTGCCAGCTCAAGGCAGGGTAGAGACTACGAGCAGTACTTC.

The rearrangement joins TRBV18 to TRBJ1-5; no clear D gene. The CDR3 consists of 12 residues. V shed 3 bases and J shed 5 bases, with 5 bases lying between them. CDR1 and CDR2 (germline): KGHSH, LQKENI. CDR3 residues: CASSPFDQPQHF. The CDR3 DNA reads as TGTGCCAGCTCACCCTTCGATCAGCCCCAGCATTTT.

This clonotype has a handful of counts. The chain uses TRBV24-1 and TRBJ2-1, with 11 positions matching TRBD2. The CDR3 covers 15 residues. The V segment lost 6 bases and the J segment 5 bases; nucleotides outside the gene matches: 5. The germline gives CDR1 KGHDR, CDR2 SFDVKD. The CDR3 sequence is CATSFLAGGHNEQFF. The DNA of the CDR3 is TGTGCCACCAGTTTTCTAGCGGGGGGTCACAATGAGCAGTTCTTC.